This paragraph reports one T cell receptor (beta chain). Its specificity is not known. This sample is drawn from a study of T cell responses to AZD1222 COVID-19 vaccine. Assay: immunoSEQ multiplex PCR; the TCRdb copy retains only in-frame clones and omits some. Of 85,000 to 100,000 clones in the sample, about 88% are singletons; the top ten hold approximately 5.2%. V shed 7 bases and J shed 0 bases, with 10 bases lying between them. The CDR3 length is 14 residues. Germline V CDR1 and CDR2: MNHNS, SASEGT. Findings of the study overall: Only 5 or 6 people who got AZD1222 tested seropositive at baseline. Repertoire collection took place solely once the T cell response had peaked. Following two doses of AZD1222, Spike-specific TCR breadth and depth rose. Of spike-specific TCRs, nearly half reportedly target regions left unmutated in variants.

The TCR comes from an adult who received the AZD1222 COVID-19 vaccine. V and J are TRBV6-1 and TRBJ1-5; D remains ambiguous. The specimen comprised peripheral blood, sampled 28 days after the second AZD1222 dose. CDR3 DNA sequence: TGTGCCAGCACCCCATTATCTAGCAATCAGCCCCAGCATTTT. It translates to CASTPLSSNQPQHF.